A single sample is the source of the 24 T cell receptor beta chains below, sequenced in a study of T cells in Graves' hyperthyroidism and ophthalmopathy. Amplification of TCR beta CDR3 regions used RNA as the template. First-round RT-PCR targeting the TCR CDR3 was performed with the HTBI primer set. Each CDR3 protein is one row after TCRdb ran MiXCR on the multiplex PCR reads. Of roughly 380,000 distinct CDR3 sequences in the sample, approximately 15% were seen once. Sequenced input: blood. Source of these receptors: a woman aged 60 to 75 with Graves' hyperthyroidism.

This clonotype was seen at least ten times. The chain uses TRBV5-4 and TRBJ2-5; D is perhaps TRBD1 or TRBD2 (7 bases each). CDR3 length: 14 residues. Per germline, CDR1 SGHNT and CDR2 YYREEE (reference sequence). V was trimmed by 4 bases and J by 4 bases, leaving 14 bases between them. This CDR3 reads CASSGEGAGETQYF. The DNA for the CDR3 is TGTGCCAGCAGCGGGGAGGGGGCAGGAGAGACCCAGTACTTC.

This clonotype was recorded a few times. V gene TRBV6-1 combines with J gene TRBJ1-2; D might be TRBD1 (6 bases). The CDR3 length is 13 residues. V shed 6 bases and J shed 6 bases, with 14 bases lying between them. Germline lookup yields CDR1 MNHNS and CDR2 SASEGT. DNA of the CDR3: TGTGCCAGCAGAATTACAGGGAAGGATGGCTACACCTTC. It specifies CASRITGKDGYTF.

The sample holds many counts of this clonotype. This chain joins TRBV20-1 and TRBJ2-7; the match to TRBD2 covers 8 bases. CDR1 is DFQATT and CDR2 is SNEGSKA in the germline V gene (reference sequence). V trimming: 3 bases; J trimming: 3 bases; junction bases outside the gene matches: 4. CDR3 length equals 13 residues. The CDR3 loop reads CSASWLAGYEQYF. CDR3 bases: TGCAGTGCTAGCTGGCTAGCGGGCTACGAGCAGTACTTC.

About this clonotype: It may be a read error: a sequence one base away is much more abundant. The rearrangement uses TRBV12-3 or TRBV12-4 and TRBJ1-2; the D is unclear. Trimming took off 7 bases at V and 0 bases at J, with 15 bases between the two ends. This CDR3 is built from 15 residues. The chain's CDR3 is CASNTLGQPNYGYTF. The CDR3 DNA follows: TGTGCCAGCAACACTTTGGGTCAACCTAACTATGGCTACACCTTC.

The chain carries TRBV9 and TRBJ1-4; TRBD1 aligns across 9 bases. The CDR3 length is 15 residues. Germline V lookup: CDR1 SGDLS, CDR2 YYNGEE. J gave up 6 bases and V 3 bases, and 6 bases lay outside the gene matches. The CDR3 here is CASSAEQGAYEKLFF. DNA of the CDR3: TGTGCCAGCAGCGCCGAACAGGGGGCTTATGAAAAACTGTTTTTT.

This clonotype showed up many times. The chain carries TRBV30 and TRBJ2-1, with 7 bases that match TRBD2. There are 16 residues in the CDR3. V lost 0 bases, J lost 7 bases, and 12 bases stayed unmatched. Germline CDR1 GTSNPN, CDR2 SVGIG (reference sequence). The chain's CDR3 is CAWSVKEAGLFNEQFF. CDR3 DNA: TGTGCCTGGAGTGTAAAGGAAGCGGGATTGTTTAATGAGCAGTTCTTC.

The chain is built from TRBV7-9 and TRBJ2-3, with 9 positions matching TRBD1. Germline V lookup: CDR1 SEHNR, CDR2 FQNEAQ (reference sequence). Trimming took 6 bases from V and 5 from J; bases not matched to a gene: 21. This CDR3 has 19 residues. CDR3 sequence (DNA): TGTGCCAGCAGTTCCGGGACAGGGTATATGACGGCGGGAGAAGATACGCAGTATTTT. It encodes CASSSGTGYMTAGEDTQYF.

The chain links TRBV28 to TRBJ1-5; TRBD1 aligns across 8 bases. V was clipped by 6 bases and J by 6 bases; unmatched bases: 7. Germline CDR1 MDHEN, CDR2 SYDVKM. CDR3 length equals 14 residues. The CDR3 DNA sequence: TGTGCCAGCAGCGGGACAGGTGGGGCTCAGCCCCAGCATTTT. It yields the protein CASSGTGGAQPQHF.

This rearrangement joins TRBV2 to TRBJ2-3; D is uncertain. The J call may be mistaken, given a closer DNA end match to TRBJ1-5. The CDR3 spans 12 residues. Germline-derived CDR1 and CDR2 are SNHLY and FYNNEI. This CDR3 reads CASRTSTDTQHF. CDR3 DNA sequence: TGTGCCAGCAGGACTAGCACAGATACGCAGCATTTT.

This chain joins TRBV10-3 and TRBJ2-5, with TRBD2 matching over 11 bases. The V segment lost 3 bases and the J segment 8 bases; nucleotides outside the gene matches: 11. The CDR3 is 16 residues long. CDR1 ENHRY and CDR2 SYGVKD come from the germline V gene. The CDR3 loop is CAISDPTLAGGGTQYF. As DNA, the CDR3 is TGTGCCATCAGTGATCCGACCCTAGCGGGAGGTGGAACCCAGTACTTC.

The CDR3 reads CASSSGTATYEQYF. CDR3 sequence (DNA): TGTGCCAGCAGCTCGGGGACAGCTACCTACGAGCAGTACTTC. The V and J genes are TRBV11-2 and TRBJ2-7; 7 bases are shared with TRBD1. This CDR3 is 14 amino acids long. Germline values: CDR1 SGHAT, CDR2 FQNNGV. The trim removed 4 bases at V and 2 bases at J, leaving 5 bases unmatched.

This clonotype was counted many times. The V gene is TRBV24-1, the J gene TRBJ1-5, with D uncertain. Germline-derived CDR1 and CDR2 are KGHDR and SFDVKD. The germline V and J ends were trimmed by 3 bases and 1 base, with 9 bases remaining between them. CDR3 size: 15 residues. CDR3 region: CATSDATGSNQPQHF. The CDR3, as DNA: TGTGCCACCAGTGATGCGACTGGGAGCAATCAGCCCCAGCATTTT.

Many counts were recorded for this clonotype. V gene TRBV20-1 combines with J gene TRBJ1-6, with TRBD1 identical over 7 bases. From germline, CDR1 is DFQATT and CDR2 SNEGSKA (reference sequence). V shed 6 bases and J 9 bases; nucleotides not matched to a gene: 11. The CDR3 is made up of 14 amino acids. The CDR3: CSAVGDSFGSPLHF. The CDR3 DNA reads as TGCAGTGCCGTGGGGGACAGTTTCGGTTCACCCCTCCACTTT.

This clonotype has just a few counts. The chain links TRBV19 to TRBJ1-2, with 8 nucleotides matching TRBD1. Germline loops: CDR1 LNHDA, CDR2 SQIVND (reference sequence). CDR3 length: 14 residues. V gave up 11 bases and J gave up 3 bases; unmatched junction bases: 11. CDR3 residues: CAAKGDRSDYGYTF. CDR3 nucleotides: TGTGCCGCCAAGGGGGACAGGTCGGACTATGGCTACACCTTC. Looking up the rest from reference TRBV19 and TRBJ1-2 gives the full variable domain: DGGITQSPKYLFRKEGQNVTLSCEQNLNHDAMYWYRQDPGQGLRLIYYSQIVNDFQKGDIAEGYSVSREKKESFPLTVTSAQKNPTAFYLCAAKGDRSDYGYTFGSGTRLTVV.

This clonotype has at least ten counts. The CDR3 DNA reads TGTGCCAGCAGCTCAGGACTAGCGGTCTCCTACGAGCAGTACTTC. It encodes CASSSGLAVSYEQYF. The chain combines TRBV13 with TRBJ2-7; TRBD2 matches 10 bases. Unmatched junction bases numbered 3, after V lost 4 bases and J lost 0 bases. CDR1 and CDR2 (germline): PRHDT, FYEKMQ (reference sequence). The CDR3 has 15 residues.

In its sample, this clonotype was seen a few times. The J gene is TRBJ2-4, the V gene TRBV7-8; the D is unclear. This CDR3 has 17 amino acids. V gave up 2 bases and J gave up 5 bases, with 19 bases separating them. The germline CDR1 and CDR2 sequences are SGHVS and FQNEAQ. CDR3 nucleotide sequence: TGTGCCAGCAGCTTATTATCTCGGGCGGTCCACCAAAACATTCAGTACTTC. This gives the protein CASSLLSRAVHQNIQYF.

The sample holds many counts of this clonotype. The rearrangement uses TRBV7-9 and TRBJ2-1; D may be TRBD2 (8 bases). The length of the CDR3 is 16 residues. V lost 4 bases, J lost 4 bases, and 17 bases lay in between. Germline V lookup: CDR1 SEHNR, CDR2 FQNEAQ (reference sequence). The CDR3 nucleotides are TGTGCCAGCAGCTCGGGACAGACTAGCGAGTACAATGAGCAGTTCTTC. Its translation: CASSSGQTSEYNEQFF.

The sample holds one count of this clonotype. A much more abundant neighbour one base away suggests this may be a read error. The chain recombines TRBV3-1 with TRBJ2-5; D not resolved. Per the germline V gene, CDR1 is LGHDT and CDR2 is YNNKEL (reference sequence). The CDR3 is 12 residues long. The CDR3 DNA is TGTGCCCGCAGCGCGAGGTGGGAGACCCAGTACTTC. Translation: CARSARWETQYF.

CDR3 coding DNA: TGTGCCAGTAGTACGGGACAGATGCAAGAGACCCAGTACTTC. Translation gives CASSTGQMQETQYF. V is TRBV19 and J is TRBJ2-5, with 7 bases aligning to TRBD1. V was pared by 4 bases and J by 2 bases, with 4 bases of the junction left unmatched. Germline V gives CDR1 LNHDA, CDR2 SQIVND (reference sequence). This CDR3 has 14 amino acids.

In its sample, this clonotype was seen a few times. V gene TRBV2 combines with J gene TRBJ1-4, with no clear D. The V gene lost 8 bases and the J gene lost 8 bases, with 15 bases spanning the gap. CDR3 size: 13 residues. CDR1 is SNHLY, CDR2 FYNNEI, per germline. The CDR3 loop is CASSMAKTEKLFF. For the CDR3, the DNA is TGTGCCAGCTCTATGGCAAAGACAGAAAAACTGTTTTTT. The full variable domain, its missing parts supplied by reference TRBV2 and TRBJ1-4, is EPEVTQTPSHQVTQMGQEVILRCVPISNHLYFYWYRQILGQKVEFLVSFYNNEISEKSEIFDDQFSVERPDGSNFTLKIRSTKLEDSAMYFCASSMAKTEKLFFGSGTQLSVL.

This clonotype appeared many times. The chain carries TRBV2 and TRBJ2-1; maybe TRBD2 (7 bases). V lost 3 bases and J 2 bases, leaving 14 bases between the germline ends. Germline-derived CDR1 and CDR2 are SNHLY and FYNNEI. The CDR3 is 16 amino acids. For the CDR3, the DNA is TGTGCCAGCAGTGATGGGGGGGGCGGAACCTACAATGAGCAGTTCTTC. It codes for CASSDGGGGTYNEQFF.

The J gene is TRBJ2-5, the V gene TRBV12-3 or TRBV12-4; D uncertain. V lost 4 bases, J lost 7 bases, and 13 bases lay in between. CDR3 length: 13 amino acids. CDR3 region: CASSSTLVGTQYF. CDR3 bases: TGTGCCAGCAGTTCCACCTTGGTGGGGACCCAGTACTTC.

This clonotype was observed many times. The V gene is TRBV5-5, the J gene TRBJ1-5, with D perhaps TRBD1 (6 bases). The V end lost 4 bases, the J end lost 3 bases, and 14 bases lay between the germline ends. The CDR3 contains 15 residues. CDR1 is SGHKS, CDR2 YYEKEE, per germline (reference sequence). CDR3 residues: CASSPLAGANQPQHF. As DNA, the CDR3 is TGTGCCAGCAGCCCCCTCGCAGGGGCCAATCAGCCCCAGCATTTT.

This clonotype occurred many times. The J gene is TRBJ2-7, the V gene TRBV28, with 10 bases identical to TRBD1. J was trimmed by 7 bases and V by 1 base; bases with no gene match: 7. The CDR3 has 15 amino acids. Germline V lookup: CDR1 MDHEN, CDR2 SYDVKM. The CDR3 loop reads CASSLFPGQGWEQYF. The CDR3, as DNA: TGTGCCAGCAGTTTATTTCCGGGACAGGGGTGGGAGCAGTACTTC. The whole variable domain, remainder taken from reference TRBV28 and TRBJ2-7, is DVKVTQSSRYLVKRTGEKVFLECVQDMDHENMFWYRQDPGLGLRLIYFSYDVKMKEKGDIPEGYSVSREKKERFSLILESASTNQTSMYLCASSLFPGQGWEQYFGPGTRLTVT.